This T cell receptor beta chain came from a study of vaccination effects on CD4 cells after COVID-19. Investigators separated out CD4+ T cells once approximately 9 days of culture had passed. Profiled with immunoSEQ multiplex PCR; TCRdb holds only in-frame clones, not every one. The sample contains 50,000 to 70,000 clones, under 80% of which appear only once. A word on this clone: Its specificity is unknown.

Trimming took off 4 bases at V and 0 bases at J, with 5 bases between the two ends. This CDR3 spans 13 amino acids. CDR1 is SGDLS, CDR2 YYNGEE, per germline. Study observations and caveats: Mainly new clones induced by vaccination were found among post-vaccine spike-reactive clones in convalescents.

The origin of this receptor is a human donor who had a prior SARS-CoV-2 infection. Sequenced here: CD4+ T cells from PBMCs cultured without peptide, sampled before COVID-19 vaccination. The genes are TRBV9 and TRBJ1-5; D not resolved. This chain's CDR3 is CASSRGSNQPQHF. In DNA, the CDR3 is TGTGCCAGCAGCCGCGGTAGCAATCAGCCCCAGCATTTT.